This T cell receptor beta chain was profiled in a study of PD-L1 blockade in urothelial cancer. TCRdb keeps only in-frame clones here, not all; method: immunoSEQ multiplex PCR. The data hold just under 30,000 clones, with around 90% observed a single time. Germline CDR1 is SEHNR and CDR2 is FQNEAQ (reference sequence). Losses at the gene ends were 5 bases for V and 1 base for J; bases not matched to a gene: 7. CDR3 length: 16 residues. The clonotype comes from a man aged 50 to 60 with urothelial cancer. The gene calls are TRBV7-9 and TRBJ2-4; TRBD1 matches at 8 bases. Sequenced material: PBMCs, taken around atezolizumab (anti-PD-L1) treatment. The DNA for the CDR3 is TGTGCCAGCAGCGCCCGACAGGGGACGGCCAAAAACATTCAGTACTTC. Translated: CASSARQGTAKNIQYF.